The 17 T cell receptor beta chains listed next were all sequenced from one sample in a study of blood T cell repertoires in COVID-19. The table came from immunoSEQ multiplex PCR; TCRdb's copy has only in-frame clones and leaves some out. The repertoire holds fewer than 75,000 clones, with roughly 80% as singletons. The sample comprised peripheral blood. These receptors were obtained from a human donor in a cohort sampled during active COVID-19.

This clone was observed a single time. The chain links TRBV7-2 to TRBJ2-7, with TRBD2 as a possible D gene (6 bases). Germline V gene sequence: CDR1 SGHTA, CDR2 FQGNSA. The length of the CDR3 is 15 residues. Trimming removed 5 bases from V and 3 bases from J, with 17 bases in between. As DNA, the CDR3 is TGTGCCAGCAGCACTTACCAGCGGGCGAGCTACGAGCAGTACTTC. This encodes CASSTYQRASYEQYF.

This clone has just a few counts. The V call is TRBV18, the J call TRBJ1-3; D is possibly TRBD1 (5 bases). CDR1 KGHSH and CDR2 LQKENI come from the germline V gene. Trimming removed 5 bases from V and 2 bases from J, with 16 bases in between. CDR3 length: 16 residues. The CDR3 spells CASSRSTAGTGNTIYF. The CDR3 region has the DNA TGTGCCAGCTCAAGGTCGACAGCAGGCACTGGAAACACCATATATTTT.

The chain employs TRBV2 and TRBJ2-2; 7 bases fit TRBD2. The CDR3 extends over 15 amino acids. Losses at the gene ends were 6 bases for V and 5 bases for J; bases not matched to a gene: 9. The germline CDR1 and CDR2 sequences are SNHLY and FYNNEI. CDR3 sequence (DNA): TGTGCCAGCAGGTCAGGGCTAGCGGAAACCGGGGAGCTGTTTTTT. Translating it yields CASRSGLAETGELFF. Using reference TRBV2 and TRBJ2-2 for the parts outside the CDR3, the full variable domain is EPEVTQTPSHQVTQMGQEVILRCVPISNHLYFYWYRQILGQKVEFLVSFYNNEISEKSEIFDDQFSVERPDGSNFTLKIRSTKLEDSAMYFCASRSGLAETGELFFGEGSRLTVL.

This clone showed up just a few times. The genes are TRBV6-5 and TRBJ1-1; TRBD1 agrees at 7 bases. Losses at the gene ends were 6 bases for V and 2 bases for J; bases not matched to a gene: 6. The germline V gene encodes CDR1 MNHEY and CDR2 SVGAGI. The CDR3 is made up of 14 amino acids. The CDR3 here is CASSLGQSNTEAFF. CDR3 nucleotide sequence: TGTGCCAGCAGCCTGGGACAGAGCAACACTGAAGCTTTCTTT.

This clone has a single count. The chain carries TRBV7-8 and TRBJ2-3; D is perhaps TRBD1 (5 bases). This CDR3 is built from 18 residues. From germline, CDR1 is SGHVS and CDR2 FQNEAQ. Trimming left V 1 base short and J 0 bases short, with 17 bases between. The CDR3 loop is CASSLDVQGRRSTDTQYF. CDR3 bases: TGTGCCAGCAGCTTAGACGTTCAGGGAAGACGGAGCACAGATACGCAGTATTTT. Filled out from reference TRBV7-8 and TRBJ2-3, the complete variable domain reads GAGVSQSPRYKVAKRGQDVALRCDPISGHVSLFWYQQALGQGPEFLTYFQNEAQLDKSGLPSDRFFAERPEGSVSTLKIQRTQQEDSAVYLCASSLDVQGRRSTDTQYFGPGTRLTVL.

The J gene is TRBJ2-2, the V gene TRBV10-2, with 11 bases lining up with TRBD2. The CDR3 spans 16 residues. The J segment lost 5 bases and the V segment lost 5 bases, leaving 7 bases of the junction unmatched. The germline V gene encodes CDR1 WSHSY and CDR2 SAAADI. Here the CDR3 DNA reads TGCGCCAGCAGTCAAATAGCGGGGGGGCGTACCGGGGAGCTGTTTTTT. Translating it yields CASSQIAGGRTGELFF.

This clone was observed a single time. The chain has TRBV6-5 and TRBJ1-5, with 9 bases matching TRBD1. Per the germline V gene, CDR1 is MNHEY and CDR2 is SVGAGI. The V segment lost 6 bases and the J segment 1 base; nucleotides outside the gene matches: 4. This CDR3 spans 15 amino acids. The CDR3 sequence: CASSRDRESNQPQHF. Written as DNA, the CDR3 is TGTGCCAGCAGCCGGGACAGGGAAAGCAATCAGCCCCAGCATTTT.

The chain is built from TRBV7-9 and TRBJ1-6; weak D call: TRBD1 (6 bases). Germline V lookup: CDR1 SEHNR, CDR2 FQNEAQ (reference sequence). The CDR3 has 15 residues. Trimming cost V 3 bases and J 6 bases, with 12 bases left between them. The DNA of the CDR3 is TGTGCCAGCAGCTTTGAGGGACAAGTTAATTCACCCCTCCACTTT. Its protein is CASSFEGQVNSPLHF.

The V call is TRBV7-9, the J call TRBJ1-1; D might be TRBD1 (5 bases). Germline CDR1 is SEHNR and CDR2 is FQNEAQ (reference sequence). This CDR3 region has 13 residues. Trimming removed 2 bases from V and 9 bases from J, with 13 bases in between. In nucleotides, the CDR3 is TGTGCCAGCAGCTTAAACGGCAGGGAAAAAGCTTTCTTT. It specifies CASSLNGREKAFF.

The chain couples TRBV2 to TRBJ1-5; the D gene is possibly TRBD1 (5 bases). V lost 7 bases, J lost 1 base, and 11 bases lay in between. The CDR3 consists of 14 residues. CDR1 and CDR2 (germline): SNHLY, FYNNEI. The CDR3 loop is CASMGRESNQPQHF. CDR3 DNA sequence: TGTGCCAGCATGGGCAGGGAAAGCAATCAGCCCCAGCATTTT.

This chain links TRBV11-1 with TRBJ1-3, with a possible D match to TRBD1 (6 bases). Trimming left V 4 bases short and J 0 bases short, with 10 bases between. This CDR3 is built from 15 residues. Per germline, CDR1 SGHAT and CDR2 FQDESV (reference sequence). DNA for the CDR3: TGTGCCAGCAGCTCGGGACAAAGCTCTGGAAACACCATATATTTT. Translated, it gives CASSSGQSSGNTIYF.

The chain has TRBV19 and TRBJ1-5; D is perhaps TRBD1 (5 bases). This CDR3 is built from 13 residues. CDR1 is LNHDA and CDR2 is SQIVND in the germline V gene (reference sequence). V dropped 8 bases and J dropped 1 base, with 9 bases sitting between them. The CDR3, as DNA: TGTGCCAGTTCGGACACGAGCAATCAGCCCCAGCATTTT. Amino acids: CASSDTSNQPQHF.

J is TRBJ2-7 and V is TRBV7-9, with D possibly being TRBD1 (5 bases). The CDR3 totals 14 residues. The germline CDR1 and CDR2 sequences are SEHNR and FQNEAQ (reference sequence). Trimming stripped 9 bases from V and 2 bases from J, with 17 bases between. The CDR3 DNA sequence: TGTGCCAGTTCTCAAGGGGCAACGGCCTACGAGCAGTACTTC. Residues: CASSQGATAYEQYF.

The count of this clone is one. The CDR3 DNA reads as TGTGCCAGCCGGACATTACCTAATGAAAAACTGTTTTTT. This gives the protein CASRTLPNEKLFF. The V call is TRBV2, the J call TRBJ1-4, with D possibly matching TRBD1 (5 bases). Deletions cut 8 bases from V and 3 bases from J, with 10 bases between. In germline, CDR1 is SNHLY, CDR2 FYNNEI. This CDR3 has 13 amino acids.

The rearrangement joins TRBV5-6 to TRBJ2-5; D is unclear. CDR3 size: 13 residues. The germline V gene encodes CDR1 SGHDT and CDR2 YYEEEE. The germline V and J ends were trimmed by 3 bases and 5 bases, with 11 bases remaining between them. CDR3 nucleotide sequence: TGTGCCAGCAGCTCGCAGGATGTGGAGACCCAGTACTTC. Its protein product is CASSSQDVETQYF. Based on the CDR3 plus reference TRBV5-6 and TRBJ2-5, the full variable domain is DAGVTQSPTHLIKTRGQQVTLRCSPKSGHDTVSWYQQALGQGPQFIFQYYEEEERQRGNFPDRFSGHQFPNYSSELNVNALLLGDSALYLCASSSQDVETQYFGPGTRLLVL.

The genes are TRBV12-5 and TRBJ2-7; 7 nucleotides line up with TRBD1. This CDR3 is built from 17 residues. The trim removed 5 bases at V and 9 bases at J, leaving 22 bases unmatched. In germline, CDR1 is LGHNT, CDR2 FRNRAP. CDR3 in amino acids: CASGTPGRGQKTCGQYF. As DNA, the CDR3 is TGTGCTAGTGGTACACCAGGTCGGGGACAGAAAACCTGTGGGCAGTACTTC.

This clone was recorded only once. The rearrangement uses TRBV5-6 and TRBJ1-6, with D perhaps TRBD1 (6 bases). Per the germline V gene, CDR1 is SGHDT and CDR2 is YYEEEE. This CDR3 has 15 residues. V lost 4 bases and J lost 6, with 14 bases in between. The CDR3 is CASSLRGPRNSPLHF. For the CDR3, the DNA is TGTGCCAGCAGCCTCAGGGGTCCTCGTAATTCACCCCTCCACTTT.